This T cell receptor beta chain was captured by sequencing in a study of T cell repertoires in cytomegalovirus infection. Study-wide results and limits: There were HLA-C-restricted CMV-specific TCR beta clonotypes dominating the ex vivo response.

About this clonotype itself: Its antigen remains unidentified.

V was shortened by 3 bases and J by 0 bases, with 12 bases between the two germline ends. This CDR3 contains 16 residues. Germline V CDR1 and CDR2: MGHRA, YSYEKL. A single record per CDR3 protein comes from TCRdb applying MiXCR to the reads. The table has about 740,000 distinct CDR3 sequences, around 32% seen once. The sequence was obtained from a human donor in good health (CMV status not recorded). Some clones in this sample may be carry-over from other donors' samples. This chain links TRBV4-1 with TRBJ1-5; D perhaps matches TRBD1 (5 bases). This specimen was cultured PBMCs, taken from culture after CMV antigen stimulation. This CDR3 is CASSQEGDFSNQPQHF. CDR3 nucleotides: TGCGCCAGCAGCCAGGAAGGGGATTTTAGCAATCAGCCCCAGCATTTT.